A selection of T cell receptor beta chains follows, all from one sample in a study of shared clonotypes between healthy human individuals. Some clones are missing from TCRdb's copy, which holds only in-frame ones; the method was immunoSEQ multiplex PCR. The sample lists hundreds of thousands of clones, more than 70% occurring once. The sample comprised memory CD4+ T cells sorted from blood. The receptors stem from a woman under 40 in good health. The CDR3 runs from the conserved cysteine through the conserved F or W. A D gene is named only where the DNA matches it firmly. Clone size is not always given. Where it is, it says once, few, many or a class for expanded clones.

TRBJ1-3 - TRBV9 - TGTGCCAGCAGCCCGAGGGGCCAGGAGATCTCTGGAAACACCATATATTTT CASSPRGQEISGNTIYF
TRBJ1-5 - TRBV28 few TGTGCCAGCAGTCCACCAGGTCCCCAAACCCGGCAGCCCCAGCATTTT CASSPPGPQTRQPQHF
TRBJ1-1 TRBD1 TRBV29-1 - TGCAGCGTTGAAGATGTAATGGGAAGACAGGGGGGAGAAGCTTTCTTT CSVEDVMGRQGGEAFF
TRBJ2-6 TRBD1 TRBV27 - TGTGCCAGCAGCTTGACAGGGTATCTTTCTTCTGGGGCCAACGTCCTGACTTTC CASSLTGYLSSGANVLTF
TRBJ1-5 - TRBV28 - TGTGCCAGCAGTGGGACACCCGCCCAGCCCCAGCATTTT CASSGTPAQPQHF
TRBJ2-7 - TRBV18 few TGTGCCAGCTCACCACCCATTTTCCCCTACGAGCAGTACTTC CASSPPIFPYEQYF
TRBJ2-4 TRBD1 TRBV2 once TGTGCCAGCAGTCTGGGGACAGGGGGTGACATTCAGTACTTC CASSLGTGGDIQYF
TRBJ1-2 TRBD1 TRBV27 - TGTGCCAGCAGTTGGGACAGCCGATATGGCTACACCTTC CASSWDSRYGYTF
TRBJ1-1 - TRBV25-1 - TGTGCCAGCAGTGAATACAGGTCTGGCACTGAAGCTTTCTTT CASSEYRSGTEAFF
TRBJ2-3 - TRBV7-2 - TGTGCCAGCAGCCCCGGGGGTTCAGATACGCAGTATTTT CASSPGGSDTQYF
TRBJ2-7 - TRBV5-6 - TGTGCCAGCAGCTTGCGAGGAAGTAGATACGAGCAGTACTTC CASSLRGSRYEQYF
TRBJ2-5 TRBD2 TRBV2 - TGTGCCAGCACCTTCGGGGCGGGAGGGGTTTATTTGGACCAGTACTTC CASTFGAGGVYLDQYF
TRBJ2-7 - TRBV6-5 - TGTGCCAGCAGTTACTCGAGGGGAACCTACGAGCAGTACTTC CASSYSRGTYEQYF
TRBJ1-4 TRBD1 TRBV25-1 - TGTGCCAGCAGTGAACCCGACAGGGTTAATGAAAAACTGTTTTTT CASSEPDRVNEKLFF
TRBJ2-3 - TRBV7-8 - TGTGCCAGCAGCCCGGGGGATTTAGCTAGGAGGGATACGCAGTATTTT CASSPGDLARRDTQYF
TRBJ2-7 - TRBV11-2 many TGTGCCAGCAGCGAGGGGTCTAGCGCGACCTACGAGCAGTACTTC CASSEGSSATYEQYF
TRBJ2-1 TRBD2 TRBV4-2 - TGTGCCAGCAGCCAAAACCCCCAGCGGGAGTACAATGAGCAGTTCTTC CASSQNPQREYNEQFF
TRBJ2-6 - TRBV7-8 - TGTGCCAGCAGCTTACGATCGGGACTCTCTGGGGCCAACGTCCTGACTTTC CASSLRSGLSGANVLTF
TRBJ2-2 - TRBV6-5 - TGTGCCAGCAGCACCTTAGTTACCGGGGAGCTGTTTTTT CASSTLVTGELFF
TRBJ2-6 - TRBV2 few TGTGCCAGCAGTATGAGGGAACCTGGGGCCAACGTCCTGACTTTC CASSMREPGANVLTF
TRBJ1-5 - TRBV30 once TGTGCCTGGAGTGTACCTAACAGGCCGACTAATCAGCCCCAGCATTTT CAWSVPNRPTNQPQHF
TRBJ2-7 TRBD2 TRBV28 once TGTGCCAGCAGAACTAGCGGGTGGGACTCCTACGAGCAGTACTTC CASRTSGWDSYEQYF
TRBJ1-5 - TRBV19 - TGTGCCAGTATGTCGTCGGCAGGAAACAATCAGCCCCAGCATTTT CASMSSAGNNQPQHF
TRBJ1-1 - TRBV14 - TGTGCCAGCAGCCAAGGTCCGAAGGCTTTCTTT CASSQGPKAFF
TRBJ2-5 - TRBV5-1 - TGCGCCAGCAGCTTCCAAGACAGTAGAGAGACCCAGTACTTC CASSFQDSRETQYF
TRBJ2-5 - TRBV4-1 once TGCGCCAGCAGCCAAGACCGAAACGACCTGCTACAAGAGACCCAGTACTTC CASSQDRNDLLQETQYF
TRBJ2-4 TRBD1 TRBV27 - TGTGCCAGCATGGCCTACAGGGGATCCAAAAACATTCAGTACTTC CASMAYRGSKNIQYF
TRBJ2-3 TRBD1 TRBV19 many TGTGCCAGTAGTATAGGGCAGGGGGACGATACGCAGTATTTT CASSIGQGDDTQYF
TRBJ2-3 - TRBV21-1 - TGTGCCAGCAGCAAAGCACCCCAAGGTGTGGCAACCCCCACAGATACGCAGTATTTT CASSKAPQGVATPTDTQYF